This T cell receptor beta chain derives from a study of T cells in tumors after PD-1 blockade. Study overall: Excluded were patients with checkpoint blockade, immunosuppressants, or radiotherapy or other anti-cancer therapy within 4 weeks. A subset received ongoing vismodegib 150 mg daily alongside anti-PD-1 therapy.

A word on this clone: The antigen remains undetermined.

Libraries were prepared by immunoSEQ multiplex PCR; TCRdb keeps only in-frame clonotypes and omits some of them. This sample has 15,000 or so clones; around 79% occur once, and the top ten carry approximately 24%. Study-wide points: Some novel exhausted tumor clones appeared in pre-treatment blood, suggesting peripheral recruitment.

The CDR3 extends over 18 amino acids. The V and J ends lost 5 bases and 1 base, in that order; junction bases with no gene match: 13. Germline CDR1 and CDR2: SGHAT and FQNNGV. Input was about 616 ng to 6,500 ng of genomic DNA from tumor or blood. The chain has TRBV11-2 and TRBJ2-7, with TRBD2 identical over 11 bases. The sequence derives from a human donor with basal cell carcinoma. Source: PBMCs, taken after anti-PD-1 treatment. The CDR3 nucleotides are TGTGCCAGCAGCGGGAAAGGTAGCGGGAGGGCCCTTTCCTACGAGCAGTACTTC. It specifies CASSGKGSGRALSYEQYF.